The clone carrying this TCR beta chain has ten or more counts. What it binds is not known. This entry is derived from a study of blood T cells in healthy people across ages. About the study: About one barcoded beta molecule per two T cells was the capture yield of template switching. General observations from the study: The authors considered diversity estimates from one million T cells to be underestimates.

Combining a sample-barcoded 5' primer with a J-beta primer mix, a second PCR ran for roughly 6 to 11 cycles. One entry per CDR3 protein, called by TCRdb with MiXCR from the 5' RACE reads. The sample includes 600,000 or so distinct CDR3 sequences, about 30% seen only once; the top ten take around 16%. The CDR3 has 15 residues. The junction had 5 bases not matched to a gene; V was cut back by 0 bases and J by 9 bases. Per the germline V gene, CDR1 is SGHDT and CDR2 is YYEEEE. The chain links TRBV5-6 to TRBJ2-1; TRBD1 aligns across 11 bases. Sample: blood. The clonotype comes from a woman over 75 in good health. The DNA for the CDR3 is TGTGCCAGCAGCTTGGTGGGACAGGGGGGGCTTGAGCAGTTCTTC. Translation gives CASSLVGQGGLEQFF.